The clone carrying this TCR beta chain showed up just a few times. What it binds is not known. The data originate from a study of early T cells in non-severe SARS-CoV-2 infection. Across the study: Sequenced material consisted of bulk RNA (from unsorted whole blood), and chains were unpaired. Study findings and constraints: VDJdb matching skewed toward anti-spike CD8 responses, missing private and CD4 specificities.

Unique molecular identifier tags were affixed to discrete cDNA molecules. TCRdb called the 5' RACE reads again in MiXCR, with one record for every CDR3 protein. This sample has fewer than 60,000 distinct CDR3 sequences, with 9.5% to 12% found just once. Trimming removed 6 bases from V and 7 bases from J; junction bases left unmatched: 9. Per germline, CDR1 LGHDT and CDR2 YNNKEL (reference sequence). This CDR3 comprises 15 residues. The rearrangement uses TRBV3-1 and TRBJ2-1; 10 bases line up with TRBD2. The TCR sequence derives from an adult who was a healthcare worker with PCR-confirmed SARS-CoV-2 infection or an uninfected control (not recorded which). The sample taken for sequencing was whole blood. The CDR3 DNA sequence: TGTGCCAGCAGAGCGTCTAGCGGGAGTGGAAATGAGCAGTTCTTC. This translates into CASRASSGSGNEQFF.